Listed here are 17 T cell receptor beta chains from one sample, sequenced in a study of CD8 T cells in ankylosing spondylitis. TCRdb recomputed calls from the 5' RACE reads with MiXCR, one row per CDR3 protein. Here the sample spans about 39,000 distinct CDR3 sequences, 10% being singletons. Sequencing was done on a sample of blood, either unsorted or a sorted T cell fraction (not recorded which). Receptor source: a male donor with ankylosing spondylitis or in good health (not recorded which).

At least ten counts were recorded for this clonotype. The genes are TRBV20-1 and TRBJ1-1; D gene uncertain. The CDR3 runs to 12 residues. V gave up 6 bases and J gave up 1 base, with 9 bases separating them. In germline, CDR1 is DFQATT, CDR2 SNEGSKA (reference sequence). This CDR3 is CSAVTPNTEAFF. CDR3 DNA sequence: TGCAGTGCGGTCACACCGAACACTGAAGCTTTCTTT.

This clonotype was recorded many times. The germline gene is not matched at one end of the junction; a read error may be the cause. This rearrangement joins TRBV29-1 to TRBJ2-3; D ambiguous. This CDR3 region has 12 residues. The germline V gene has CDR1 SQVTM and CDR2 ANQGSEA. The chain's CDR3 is CSVSDRTDTQYF. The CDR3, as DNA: TGCAGCGTGAGTGACCGCACGGATACGCAGTATTTT.

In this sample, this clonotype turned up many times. The CDR3 protein is CASSLTGGNQPQHF. CDR3 coding DNA: TGTGCCAGCAGCCTCACAGGGGGCAATCAGCCCCAGCATTTT. The V and J genes are TRBV7-2 and TRBJ1-5; TRBD1 matches at 7 bases. CDR1 is SGHTA and CDR2 is FQGNSA in the germline V gene. The CDR3 totals 14 residues. V was clipped by 5 bases and J by 2 bases; unmatched bases: 3.

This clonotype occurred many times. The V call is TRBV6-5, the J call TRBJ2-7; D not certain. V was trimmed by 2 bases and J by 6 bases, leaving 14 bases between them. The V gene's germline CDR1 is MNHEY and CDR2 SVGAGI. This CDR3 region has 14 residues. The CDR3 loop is CASSYGPPRSEQYF. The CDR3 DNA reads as TGTGCCAGCAGTTACGGCCCCCCCCGGTCCGAGCAGTACTTC.

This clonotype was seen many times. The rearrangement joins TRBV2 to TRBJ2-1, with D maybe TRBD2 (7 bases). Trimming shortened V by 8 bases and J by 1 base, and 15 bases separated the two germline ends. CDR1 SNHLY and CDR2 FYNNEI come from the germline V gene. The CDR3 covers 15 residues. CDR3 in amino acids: CASVLEGGSYNEQFF. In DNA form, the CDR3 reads TGTGCCAGCGTTCTGGAGGGGGGGTCCTACAATGAGCAGTTCTTC.

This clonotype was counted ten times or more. In DNA, the CDR3 is TGTGCCAGCAGTTACTCGTGGACAGGAGCTAACTATGGCTACACCTTC. Amino acid sequence: CASSYSWTGANYGYTF. The chain joins TRBV6-5 to TRBJ1-2, with TRBD1 identical over 7 bases. CDR1 and CDR2 (germline): MNHEY, SVGAGI. There are 16 residues in the CDR3. With 0 bases clipped from V and 0 bases from J, the junction kept 4 bases outside the gene matches.

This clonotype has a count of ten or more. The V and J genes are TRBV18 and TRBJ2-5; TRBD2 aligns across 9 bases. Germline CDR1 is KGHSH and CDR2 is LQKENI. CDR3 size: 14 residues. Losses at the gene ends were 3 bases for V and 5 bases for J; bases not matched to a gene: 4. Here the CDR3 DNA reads TGTGCCAGCTCACCGACTAGCGGAGGGGAGACCCAGTACTTC. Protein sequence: CASSPTSGGETQYF. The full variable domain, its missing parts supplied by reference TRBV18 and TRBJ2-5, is NAGVMQNPRHLVRRRGQEARLRCSPMKGHSHVYWYRQLPEEGLKFMVYLQKENIIDESGMPKERFSAEFPKEGPSILRIQQVVRGDSAAYFCASSPTSGGETQYFGPGTRLLVL.

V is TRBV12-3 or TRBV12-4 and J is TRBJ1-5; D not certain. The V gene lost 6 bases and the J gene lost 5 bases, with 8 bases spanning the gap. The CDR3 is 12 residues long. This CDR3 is CASSRTDQPQHF. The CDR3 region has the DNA TGTGCCAGCAGCCGGACCGATCAGCCCCAGCATTTT.

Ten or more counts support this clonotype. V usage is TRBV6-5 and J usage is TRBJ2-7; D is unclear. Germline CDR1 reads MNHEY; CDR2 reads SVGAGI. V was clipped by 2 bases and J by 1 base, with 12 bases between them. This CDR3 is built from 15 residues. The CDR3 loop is CASSYVASPSYEQYF. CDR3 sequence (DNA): TGTGCCAGCAGTTACGTGGCAAGTCCATCCTACGAGCAGTACTTC.

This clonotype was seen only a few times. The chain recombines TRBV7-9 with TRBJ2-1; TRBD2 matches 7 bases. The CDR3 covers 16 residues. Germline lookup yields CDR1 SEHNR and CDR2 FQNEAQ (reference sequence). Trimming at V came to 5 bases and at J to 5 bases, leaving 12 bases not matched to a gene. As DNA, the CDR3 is TGTGCCAGCAGCCAAGGCGGTCTAGCGGAAAACAATGAGCAGTTCTTC. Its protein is CASSQGGLAENNEQFF.

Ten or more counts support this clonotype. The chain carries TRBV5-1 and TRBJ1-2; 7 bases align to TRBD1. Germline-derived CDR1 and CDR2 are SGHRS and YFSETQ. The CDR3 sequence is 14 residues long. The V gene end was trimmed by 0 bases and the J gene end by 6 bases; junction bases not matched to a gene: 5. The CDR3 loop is CASSLEGQSDGYTF. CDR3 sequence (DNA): TGCGCCAGCAGCTTGGAGGGACAGTCGGATGGCTACACCTTC.

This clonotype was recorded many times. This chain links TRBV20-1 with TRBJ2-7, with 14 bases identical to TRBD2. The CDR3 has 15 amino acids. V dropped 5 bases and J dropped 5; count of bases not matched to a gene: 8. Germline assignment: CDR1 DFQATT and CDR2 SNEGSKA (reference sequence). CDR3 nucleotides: TGCAGTGCTGAGAAATCGGGACTAGCGGGAGACGAGCAGTACTTC. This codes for CSAEKSGLAGDEQYF.

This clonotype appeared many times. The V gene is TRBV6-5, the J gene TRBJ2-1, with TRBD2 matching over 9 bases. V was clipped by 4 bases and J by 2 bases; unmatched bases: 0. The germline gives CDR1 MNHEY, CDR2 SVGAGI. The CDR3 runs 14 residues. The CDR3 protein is CASSSSGAYNEQFF. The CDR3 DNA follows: TGTGCCAGCAGTTCTAGCGGGGCCTACAATGAGCAGTTCTTC.

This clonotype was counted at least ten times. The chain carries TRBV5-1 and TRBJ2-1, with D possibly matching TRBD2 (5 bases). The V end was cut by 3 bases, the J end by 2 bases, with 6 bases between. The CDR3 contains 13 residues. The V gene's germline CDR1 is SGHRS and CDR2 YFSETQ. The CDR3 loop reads CASSSGTYNEQFF. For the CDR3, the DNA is TGCGCCAGCAGCTCCGGGACCTACAATGAGCAGTTCTTC.

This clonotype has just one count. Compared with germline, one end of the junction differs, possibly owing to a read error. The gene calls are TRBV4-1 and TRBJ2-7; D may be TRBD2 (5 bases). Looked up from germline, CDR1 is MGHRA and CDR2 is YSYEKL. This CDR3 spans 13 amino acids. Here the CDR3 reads CSSSQGGYYEQYF. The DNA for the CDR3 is TGCTCCAGCAGCCAAGGCGGGTACTACGAGCAGTACTTC.

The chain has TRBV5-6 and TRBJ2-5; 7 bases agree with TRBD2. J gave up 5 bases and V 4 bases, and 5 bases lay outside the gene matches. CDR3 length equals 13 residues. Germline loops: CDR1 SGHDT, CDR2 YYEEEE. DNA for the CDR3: TGTGCCAGCAGCCTACTAGCGAGGGAGACCCAGTACTTC. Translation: CASSLLARETQYF.

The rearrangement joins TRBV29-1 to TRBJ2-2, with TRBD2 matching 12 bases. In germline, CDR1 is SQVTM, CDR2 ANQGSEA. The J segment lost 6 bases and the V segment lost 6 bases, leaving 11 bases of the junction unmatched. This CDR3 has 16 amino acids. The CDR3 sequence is CSVQTSGSAGAGELFF. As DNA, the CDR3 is TGCAGCGTCCAGACTAGCGGGAGTGCGGGCGCCGGGGAGCTGTTTTTT.